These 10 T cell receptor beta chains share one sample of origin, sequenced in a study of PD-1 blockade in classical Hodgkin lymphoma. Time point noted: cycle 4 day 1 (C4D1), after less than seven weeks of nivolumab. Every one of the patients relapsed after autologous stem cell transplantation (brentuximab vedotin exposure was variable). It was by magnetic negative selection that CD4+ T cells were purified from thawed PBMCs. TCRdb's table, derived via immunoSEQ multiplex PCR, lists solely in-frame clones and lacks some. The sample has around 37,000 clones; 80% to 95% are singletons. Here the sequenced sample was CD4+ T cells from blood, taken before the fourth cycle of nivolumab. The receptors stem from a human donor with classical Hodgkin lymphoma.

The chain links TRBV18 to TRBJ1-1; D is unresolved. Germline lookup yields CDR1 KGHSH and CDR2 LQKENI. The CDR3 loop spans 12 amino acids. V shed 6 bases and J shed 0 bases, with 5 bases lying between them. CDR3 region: CASSAVNTEAFF. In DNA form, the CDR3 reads TGTGCCAGCTCGGCAGTGAACACTGAAGCTTTCTTT.

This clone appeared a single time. The CDR3 spells CASSPVVALAYNEQFF. The CDR3 nucleotides are TGTGCCAGCAGTCCCGTGGTGGCCTTGGCCTACAATGAGCAGTTCTTC. The chain is built from TRBV6-6 and TRBJ2-1; no reliable D call. Germline values: CDR1 MNHNY, CDR2 SVGAGI (reference sequence). Trimming left V 5 bases short and J 2 bases short, with 16 bases between. This CDR3 region has 16 residues.

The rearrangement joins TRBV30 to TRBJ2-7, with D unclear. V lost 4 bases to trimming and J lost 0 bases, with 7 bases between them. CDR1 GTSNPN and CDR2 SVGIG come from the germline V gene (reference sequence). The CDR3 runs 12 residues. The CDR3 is CAWKSYSYEQYF. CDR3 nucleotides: TGTGCCTGGAAGTCATACTCCTACGAGCAGTACTTC.

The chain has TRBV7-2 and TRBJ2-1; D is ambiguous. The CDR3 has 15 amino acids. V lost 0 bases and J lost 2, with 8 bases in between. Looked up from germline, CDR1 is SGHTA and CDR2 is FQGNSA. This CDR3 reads CASSLAGGAYNEQFF. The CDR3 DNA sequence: TGTGCCAGCAGCTTAGCTGGCGGAGCCTACAATGAGCAGTTCTTC.

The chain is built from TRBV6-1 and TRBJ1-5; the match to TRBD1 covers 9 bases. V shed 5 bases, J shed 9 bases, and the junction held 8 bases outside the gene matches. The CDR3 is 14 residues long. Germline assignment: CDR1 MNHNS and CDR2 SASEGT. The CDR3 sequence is CASSPAEDRGPQHF. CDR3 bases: TGTGCCAGCAGTCCCGCCGAGGACAGGGGGCCCCAGCATTTT.

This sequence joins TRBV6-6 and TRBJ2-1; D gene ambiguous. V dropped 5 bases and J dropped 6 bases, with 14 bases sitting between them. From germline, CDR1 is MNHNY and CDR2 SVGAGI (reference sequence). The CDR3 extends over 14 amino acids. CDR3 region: CASSRRLAPNEQFF. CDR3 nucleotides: TGTGCCAGCAGTCGCCGACTCGCGCCCAATGAGCAGTTCTTC.

The CDR3 reads CASSSNLGAAGNTIYF. DNA of the CDR3: TGTGCCAGCAGCTCGAACCTGGGGGCGGCTGGAAACACCATATATTTT. The rearrangement uses TRBV5-6 and TRBJ1-3; TRBD1 might be the D (6 bases). The CDR3 is 16 amino acids. Trimming left V 3 bases short and J 2 bases short, with 15 bases between. Germline V gives CDR1 SGHDT, CDR2 YYEEEE.

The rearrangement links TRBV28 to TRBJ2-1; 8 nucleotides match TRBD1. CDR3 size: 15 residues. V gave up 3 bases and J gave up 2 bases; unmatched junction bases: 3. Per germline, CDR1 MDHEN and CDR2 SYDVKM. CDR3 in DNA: TGTGCCAGCAGTTTCCGACAGGGGCCCTACAATGAGCAGTTCTTC. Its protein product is CASSFRQGPYNEQFF.

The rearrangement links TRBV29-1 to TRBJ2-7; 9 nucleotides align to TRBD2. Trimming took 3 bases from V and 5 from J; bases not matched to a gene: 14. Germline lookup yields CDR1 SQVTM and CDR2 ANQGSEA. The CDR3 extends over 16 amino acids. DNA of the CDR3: TGCAGCGTTGAGAAGGGCGCAGGCGGGAGGGTGAACGAGCAGTACTTC. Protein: CSVEKGAGGRVNEQYF.

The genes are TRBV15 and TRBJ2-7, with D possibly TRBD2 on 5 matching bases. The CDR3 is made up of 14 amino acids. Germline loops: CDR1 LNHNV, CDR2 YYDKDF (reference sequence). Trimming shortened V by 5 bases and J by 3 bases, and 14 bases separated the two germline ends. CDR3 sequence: CATSWANGGYEQYF. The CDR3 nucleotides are TGTGCCACCAGCTGGGCAAACGGAGGCTACGAGCAGTACTTC. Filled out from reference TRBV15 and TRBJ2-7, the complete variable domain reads DAMVIQNPRYQVTQFGKPVTLSCSQTLNHNVMYWYQQKSSQAPKLLFHYYDKDFNNEADTPDNFQSRRPNTSFCFLDIRSPGLGDTAMYLCATSWANGGYEQYFGPGTRLTVT.